The rows below give T cell receptor beta chains drawn from one sample of a study of blood T cell repertoires in COVID-19. Profiling relied on immunoSEQ multiplex PCR, and the TCRdb table lists in-frame clones only, not all of them. The table lists more than 300,000 clones, over 80% of them singletons. Material: PBMCs or T cells enriched from blood (not recorded which). Receptor source: a woman aged 45-65 years who had recovered from COVID-19. Both conserved end residues are part of each CDR3. The D gene is left open where the match is weak. Clone size, where shown, is once, few, many, or a class for clones that have expanded.

clone size	D gene	V gene	J gene	CDR3 DNA	CDR3 protein
-	TRBD1	TRBV6-2/TRBV6-3	TRBJ1-6	TGTGCCAGCAGCCGCAGGGGGTCTGGCAATAATTCACCCCTCCACTTT	CASSRRGSGNNSPLHF
-	TRBD1	TRBV7-6	TRBJ2-3	TGTGCCAGCGCCCGGACAGGGGGTACAGATACGCAGTATTTT	CASARTGGTDTQYF
-	TRBD2	TRBV30	TRBJ2-7	TGTGCCTGGAGCGCTAGCGGGAGGCCCTCCTACGAGCAGTACTTC	CAWSASGRPSYEQYF
-	TRBD1	TRBV7-9	TRBJ1-1	TGTGCCAGCAGGACAGGGACCATGAACACTGAAGCTTTCTTT	CASRTGTMNTEAFF
-	TRBD1	TRBV5-1	TRBJ1-2	TGCGCCAGCAGCTTGTCCCCAGGGGACAGCTATGGCTACACCTTC	CASSLSPGDSYGYTF
-	-	TRBV28	TRBJ2-7	TGTGCCAGCAGTCTATACGAGCAGTACTTC	CASSLYEQYF
-	-	TRBV2	TRBJ1-6	TGTGCCAGCAGTTACGGGGGGAGGTCCTATAATTCACCCCTCCACTTT	CASSYGGRSYNSPLHF
-	TRBD2	TRBV20-1	TRBJ2-5	TGCAGTGCTAGTCCCCGGGGCGGGAGTTGGGAGACCCAGTACTTC	CSASPRGGSWETQYF
-	-	TRBV5-6	TRBJ1-1	TGTGCCAGCAGCTCTAACGGCCCAGGGTCCCCTGAAGCTTTCTTT	CASSSNGPGSPEAFF
-	-	TRBV2	TRBJ2-3	TGTGCCAGCCCCTGGGGGCAGGGCAGCACAGATACGCAGTATTTT	CASPWGQGSTDTQYF
-	-	TRBV29-1	TRBJ1-5	TGCAGCGTTGAAGTATCCGGAGATAGCAATCAGCCCCAGCATTTT	CSVEVSGDSNQPQHF
-	-	TRBV28	TRBJ1-1	TGTGCCAGCAGTTTAAGCCCCATGACGACAGTGAACACTGAAGCTTTCTTT	CASSLSPMTTVNTEAFF
-	-	TRBV4-1	TRBJ1-5	TGCGCCAGCAGCCAAGATGGGCTGACGTATCAGCCCCAGCATTTT	CASSQDGLTYQPQHF
few	TRBD2	TRBV15	TRBJ2-4	TGTGCCACCAGCAGAGTTAGGCTAGCGGGAGGGGAAAACATTCAGTACTTC	CATSRVRLAGGENIQYF
-	TRBD1	TRBV10-3	TRBJ2-5	TGTGCCATCAGCGACCGGGACAGGGGACAGACCCAGTACTTC	CAISDRDRGQTQYF
few	-	TRBV5-5	TRBJ1-5	TGTGCCAGCAGCTTGGCAGGTGGTGGCAATCAGCCCCAGCATTTT	CASSLAGGGNQPQHF
-	-	TRBV11-2	TRBJ1-1	TGTGCCAGCAGCCCGACGGGCGGGCTGGCTGAAGCTTTCTTT	CASSPTGGLAEAFF
few	-	TRBV21-1	TRBJ1-2	TGTGCCAGCAGCAATTCTATAAGGGGGCAATTTGGCTACACCTTC	CASSNSIRGQFGYTF
-	-	TRBV2	TRBJ1-3	TGTGCCAGCAGTGAGGCAGGCAGCCTATCTGGAAACACCATATATTTT	CASSEAGSLSGNTIYF
-	-	TRBV5-1	TRBJ2-1	TGCGCCAGCAGCTTGGAAAGGGGAAGTGGCAATGAGCAGTTCTTC	CASSLERGSGNEQFF
-	-	TRBV7-2	TRBJ2-7	TGTGCCAGCAGCCCCATACCGGGACTCGTAGCCTACGAGCAGTACTTC	CASSPIPGLVAYEQYF
-	-	TRBV2	TRBJ1-3	TGTGCCAGCAGTTTAATGATGGACTCCCGGTCTGGAAACACCATATATTTT	CASSLMMDSRSGNTIYF
-	-	TRBV27	TRBJ1-3	TGTGCCAGCAGTTTACAGGGCGGAAACACCATATATTTT	CASSLQGGNTIYF
many	-	TRBV5-1	TRBJ1-3	TGCGCCAGCAGCTTGGAAGGAATAACGAGGTCCTCTGGAAACACCATATATTTT	CASSLEGITRSSGNTIYF
-	TRBD1	TRBV6-5	TRBJ1-3	TGTGCCAGCACTACGGGACAGGTTCTCGGGAACACCATATATTTT	CASTTGQVLGNTIYF
-	TRBD1	TRBV7-6	TRBJ1-6	TGTGCCAGCAGCTTAGCTCCGGACAGGGGCGCTTATAATTCACCCCTCCACTTT	CASSLAPDRGAYNSPLHF
-	TRBD1	TRBV11-3	TRBJ1-4	TGTGCCAGCAGCTTAGAGGGACAGCCTAATGAAAAACTGTTTTTT	CASSLEGQPNEKLFF
-	-	TRBV11-2	TRBJ2-3	TGTGCCAGCAGCCCGAGGAGGGTCACCCTCCTCGCAGATACGCAGTATTTT	CASSPRRVTLLADTQYF
-	TRBD1	TRBV19	TRBJ1-1	TGTGCCAGTAGTCAGGGGGCTTTGAACACTGAAGCTTTCTTT	CASSQGALNTEAFF
-	TRBD2	TRBV4-3	TRBJ2-3	TGCGCCAGCAGCCAATCTTTCACTAGCGGGGGGGCCGGGTCAGATACGCAGTATTTT	CASSQSFTSGGAGSDTQYF
few	TRBD1	TRBV5-6	TRBJ2-3	TGTGCCAGCAGCTCATACAGGGGAATGGGGACAGATACGCAGTATTTT	CASSSYRGMGTDTQYF
-	-	TRBV15	TRBJ2-7	TGTGCCACCAGCCCCCAATGGACTACCTCCTACGAGCAGTACTTC	CATSPQWTTSYEQYF
-	-	TRBV18	TRBJ1-2	TGTGCCAGCTCCCGACAGCTAGTGGGAATCTATGGCTACACCTTC	CASSRQLVGIYGYTF
-	-	TRBV10-1	TRBJ2-7	TGCGCCACCCAAACCTCAGGGGGGTCCTACGAGCAGTACTTC	CATQTSGGSYEQYF
-	-	TRBV6-5	TRBJ1-5	TGTGCCAGCAGTCCCCGGGCAGGGGATCAGCCCCAGCATTTT	CASSPRAGDQPQHF
-	-	TRBV27	TRBJ1-5	TGTGCCAGCAGTCTTCGACGGACTAACCCCAATCAGCCCCAGCATTTT	CASSLRRTNPNQPQHF
-	-	TRBV30	TRBJ2-6	TGTGCCTGGAGCACCGGTGCGGCGGGGGCCAACGTCCTGACTTTC	CAWSTGAAGANVLTF
-	TRBD1	TRBV7-2	TRBJ1-6	TGTGCCAGCAGCTTCGTCGGACAGGGAGGCAATTCACCCCTCCACTTT	CASSFVGQGGNSPLHF
-	TRBD2	TRBV3-1/TRBV3-2	TRBJ2-1	TGTGCCAGCAGCCAAGGGACTAGCGGGAGGGGGTTCCATGAGCAGTTCTTC	CASSQGTSGRGFHEQFF
-	TRBD2	TRBV5-1	TRBJ2-1	TGCGCCAGCAGCCCGTCCGGTCTGGCGGGAGCGACCTACAATGAGCAGTTCTTC	CASSPSGLAGATYNEQFF
-	-	TRBV7-9	TRBJ1-2	TGTGCCAGCAAAGCTCCCGGGAGCTCTATTGACTACACCTTC	CASKAPGSSIDYTF
-	-	TRBV27	TRBJ2-1	TGTGCCAGCAGTTTATCTCCCAACAATGAGCAGTTCTTC	CASSLSPNNEQFF
-	TRBD2	TRBV18	TRBJ2-4	TGTGCCAGCTCACCATTGGCGGGGGTAACGATAGCCAAAAACATTCAGTACTTC	CASSPLAGVTIAKNIQYF
-	TRBD1	TRBV6-6	TRBJ2-7	TGTGCCAGCAGTTCCCCGGGACAGGGTAGGCCCGAGCAGTACTTC	CASSSPGQGRPEQYF
-	TRBD2	TRBV3-1/TRBV3-2	TRBJ2-7	TGTGCCAGCAGCCTTATAGCGGGGGGACCGGGGGAGCAGTACTTC	CASSLIAGGPGEQYF
-	-	TRBV9	TRBJ1-2	TGTGCCAGCAGCGTAGTGGAGCAGGGTATAACGACCTTC	CASSVVEQGITTF
-	-	TRBV5-1	TRBJ2-3	TGCGCCAGCAGCCCCAACACAGATACGCAGTATTTT	CASSPNTDTQYF
-	TRBD1	TRBV9	TRBJ2-7	TGTGCCAGCAGCCCTAGCCTAGGACAGGGAGGCTACGAGCAGTACTTC	CASSPSLGQGGYEQYF
-	TRBD1	TRBV3-1/TRBV3-2	TRBJ2-2	TGTGCCAGCAGCCACCTTGCCCGGGACAGGGGAAACACCGGGGAGCTGTTTTTT	CASSHLARDRGNTGELFF
few	-	TRBV12-3/TRBV12-4	TRBJ1-1	TGTGCCAGCAAAGGCGACGGGGGCACTGAAGCTTTCTTT	CASKGDGGTEAFF
-	-	TRBV6-4	TRBJ1-1	TGTGCCAGCAGTGATGGTATTGGACAGAGGAACACTGAAGCTTTCTTT	CASSDGIGQRNTEAFF